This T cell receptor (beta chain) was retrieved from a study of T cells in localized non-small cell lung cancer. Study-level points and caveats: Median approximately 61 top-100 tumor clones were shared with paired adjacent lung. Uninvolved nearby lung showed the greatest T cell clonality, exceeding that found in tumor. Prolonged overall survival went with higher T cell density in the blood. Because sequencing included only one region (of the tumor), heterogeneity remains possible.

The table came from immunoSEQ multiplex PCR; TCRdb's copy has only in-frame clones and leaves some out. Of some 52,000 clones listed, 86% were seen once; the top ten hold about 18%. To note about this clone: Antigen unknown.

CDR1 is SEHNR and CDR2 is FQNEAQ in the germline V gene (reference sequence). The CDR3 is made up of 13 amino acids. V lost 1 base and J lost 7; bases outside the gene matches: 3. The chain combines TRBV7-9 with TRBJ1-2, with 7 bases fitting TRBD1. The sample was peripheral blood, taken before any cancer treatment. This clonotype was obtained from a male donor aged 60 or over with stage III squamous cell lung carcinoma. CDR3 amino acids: CASSLEGAGGYTF. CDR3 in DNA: TGTGCCAGCAGCTTAGAGGGGGCCGGTGGCTACACCTTC.